What follows are 31 T cell receptor beta chains derived from one specimen sequenced in a study of blood T cell repertoires in COVID-19. The protocol was immunoSEQ multiplex PCR, while the TCRdb copy is restricted to in-frame clones and leaves out a portion. The table lists about 370,000 clones, around 87% of them singletons. The sequenced material came from PBMCs or T cells enriched from blood (not recorded which). All receptors come from a man aged 18 to 35 who had recovered from COVID-19.

This clone was recorded a few times. The genes are TRBV3-1 (or the pseudogene TRBV3-2) and TRBJ1-1, with D unclear. Germline V lookup: CDR1 LGHDT, CDR2 YNNKEL (reference sequence). Trimming stripped 2 bases from V and 5 bases from J, with 9 bases between. This CDR3 has 13 residues. For the CDR3, the DNA is TGTGCCAGCAGCCAAATTACGAGGACTGAAGCTTTCTTT. Protein sequence: CASSQITRTEAFF.

In this sample, this clone turned up once. The chain recombines TRBV7-8 with TRBJ1-5; 11 positions match TRBD1. The CDR3 is made up of 20 amino acids. The ends lost 5 bases at V and 0 bases at J; junction bases unmatched: 15. The germline V gene has CDR1 SGHVS and CDR2 FQNEAQ. In nucleotides, the CDR3 is TGTGCCAGCAGCCTTTTCCCCGTAGGGACAGGGGGGGATAGCAATCAGCCCCAGCATTTT. Translation gives CASSLFPVGTGGDSNQPQHF.

The V call is TRBV7-7, the J call TRBJ1-2; D remains unclear. The CDR3 runs to 15 residues. Germline CDR1 and CDR2: SSHAT and FNYEAQ (reference sequence). V was trimmed by 2 bases and J by 4 bases, leaving 14 bases between them. This CDR3 reads CASSLKPTMPYGYTF. CDR3 DNA: TGTGCCAGCAGCTTAAAGCCTACTATGCCCTATGGCTACACCTTC.

The V and J genes are TRBV6-5 and TRBJ2-7; TRBD1 matches 10 bases. V was pared by 6 bases and J by 3 bases, with 8 bases of the junction left unmatched. Germline CDR1 reads MNHEY; CDR2 reads SVGAGI. The CDR3 is made up of 15 amino acids. CDR3 in amino acids: CASSPTDRGGYEQYF. CDR3 bases: TGTGCCAGCAGCCCCACGGACAGGGGGGGCTACGAGCAGTACTTC.

CDR3 in DNA: TGTGCCAGCAGCTTGGACCTGACTAGCGATGACACAGATACGCAGTATTTT. Residues: CASSLDLTSDDTDTQYF. The chain carries TRBV11-2 and TRBJ2-3; TRBD2 matches 8 bases. The trim removed 3 bases at V and 2 bases at J, leaving 10 bases unmatched. CDR3 length: 17 amino acids. Germline V gene sequence: CDR1 SGHAT, CDR2 FQNNGV.

The V call is TRBV19, the J call TRBJ2-1; the match to TRBD1 covers 11 bases. The CDR3 extends over 15 amino acids. Germline V gene sequence: CDR1 LNHDA, CDR2 SQIVND (reference sequence). V shed 5 bases, J shed 2 bases, and the junction held 2 bases outside the gene matches. CDR3 region: CASSPGQGAYNEQFF. In DNA, the CDR3 is TGTGCCAGTAGTCCGGGACAGGGGGCCTACAATGAGCAGTTCTTC.

The rearrangement joins TRBV4-3 to TRBJ1-3; D not certain. The V end lost 0 bases, the J end lost 0 bases, and 15 bases lay between the germline ends. Germline CDR1 and CDR2: LGHNA and YSLEER. This CDR3 has 18 amino acids. The CDR3 DNA is TGCGCCAGCAGCCAAGATCCACCCGTCCTCAGCTCTGGAAACACCATATATTTT. Protein: CASSQDPPVLSSGNTIYF.

The chain joins TRBV2 to TRBJ2-5; TRBD2 matches at 9 bases. The CDR3 is 17 residues long. J gave up 4 bases and V 3 bases, and 12 bases lay outside the gene matches. Germline CDR1 and CDR2: SNHLY and FYNNEI. The CDR3 loop is CASSESQVRGGRETQYF. DNA of the CDR3: TGTGCCAGCAGTGAGTCCCAGGTGCGGGGGGGCCGAGAGACCCAGTACTTC.

This clone came up a few times. This sequence joins TRBV6-4 and TRBJ2-3; a possible D gene is TRBD1 (6 bases). Germline V CDR1 and CDR2: MRHNA, SNTAGT. This CDR3 comprises 16 residues. V was trimmed by 5 bases and J by 6 bases, leaving 21 bases between them. The CDR3 nucleotides read TGTGCCAGCAGTCCCACCGGGACAAGGGGCCAGGATACGCAGTATTTT. It translates to CASSPTGTRGQDTQYF.

This chain joins TRBV30 and TRBJ2-7; 7 nucleotides agree with TRBD1. Trimming took 1 base from V and 5 from J; bases not matched to a gene: 5. The CDR3 has 13 amino acids. The V gene's germline CDR1 is GTSNPN and CDR2 SVGIG (reference sequence). CDR3 protein: CAWSGQGNHEQYF. DNA of the CDR3: TGTGCCTGGAGTGGACAGGGCAACCACGAGCAGTACTTC. Combining the CDR3 with reference TRBV30 and TRBJ2-7 gives the whole variable domain SQTIHQWPATLVQPVGSPLSLECTVEGTSNPNLYWYRQAAGRGLQLLFYSVGIGQISSEVPQNLSASRPQDRQFILSSKKLLLSDSGFYLCAWSGQGNHEQYFGPGTRLTVT.

This rearrangement joins TRBV19 to TRBJ2-1, with D unresolved. Germline assignment: CDR1 LNHDA and CDR2 SQIVND (reference sequence). There are 13 residues in the CDR3. Between the trimmed V and J ends, which lost 0 bases and 8 bases, there was a span of 8 bases. The CDR3 sequence is CASSIDGRHEQFF. CDR3 in DNA: TGTGCCAGTAGTATAGATGGGCGACATGAGCAGTTCTTC.

The chain is built from TRBV11-2 and TRBJ2-7; 7 nucleotides line up with TRBD2. The CDR3 spans 14 residues. Germline-derived CDR1 and CDR2 are SGHAT and FQNNGV. The J segment lost 0 bases and the V segment lost 5 bases, leaving 4 bases of the junction unmatched. CDR3 nucleotide sequence: TGTGCCAGCAGCCAGAGCGGGAACTCCTACGAGCAGTACTTC. Protein sequence: CASSQSGNSYEQYF.

V usage is TRBV7-7 and J usage is TRBJ2-2; TRBD2 matches at 11 bases. Germline CDR1 is SSHAT and CDR2 is FNYEAQ (reference sequence). Trimming took 1 base from V and 8 from J; bases not matched to a gene: 15. The CDR3 consists of 19 residues. CDR3 protein: CASSLELATLAGGRGELFF. CDR3 nucleotide sequence: TGTGCCAGCAGCTTAGAGCTAGCGACCCTAGCGGGAGGCCGAGGGGAGCTGTTTTTT.

The V call is TRBV7-6, the J call TRBJ1-5; TRBD1 aligns across 10 bases. From germline, CDR1 is SGHVS and CDR2 FNYEAQ. Trimming took 1 base from V and 0 from J; bases not matched to a gene: 3. The CDR3 is 17 amino acids. The CDR3 nucleotides read TGTGCCAGCAGCTTAGGGACAGGGGGTTTTAGCAATCAGCCCCAGCATTTT. This translates into CASSLGTGGFSNQPQHF. The complete variable domain, with remaining parts taken from reference TRBV7-6 and TRBJ1-5, reads GAGVSQSPRYKVTKRGQDVALRCDPISGHVSLYWYRQALGQGPEFLTYFNYEAQQDKSGLPNDRFSAERPEGSISTLTIQRTEQRDSAMYRCASSLGTGGFSNQPQHFGDGTRLSIL.

This chain uses TRBV28 with TRBJ1-5; D call uncertain. The germline V gene encodes CDR1 MDHEN and CDR2 SYDVKM. Deletions cut 7 bases from V and 4 bases from J, with 17 bases between. The CDR3 contains 15 residues. For the CDR3, the DNA is TGTGCCAGCACCTACCCAGCGGGCTATAATCAGCCCCAGCATTTT. It translates to CASTYPAGYNQPQHF.

The CDR3 sequence is CASSLNTGVGYEQYF. The CDR3 DNA sequence: TGTGCCAGCAGCTTAAATACAGGGGTCGGCTACGAGCAGTACTTC. The chain recombines TRBV11-2 with TRBJ2-7; 7 bases align to TRBD1. The CDR3 is made up of 15 amino acids. V dropped 2 bases and J dropped 3; count of bases not matched to a gene: 7. CDR1 and CDR2 (germline): SGHAT, FQNNGV.

The genes are TRBV24-1 and TRBJ2-5; no firm D call. Germline CDR1 reads KGHDR; CDR2 reads SFDVKD. The CDR3 is made up of 13 amino acids. Trimming shortened V by 1 base and J by 4 bases, and 6 bases separated the two germline ends. The CDR3 here is CATSDFYLETQYF. The CDR3 nucleotides read TGTGCCACCAGTGATTTCTATTTAGAGACCCAGTACTTC.

The chain employs TRBV18 and TRBJ1-1; possibly TRBD1 for D (6 bases). This CDR3 has 15 residues. V lost 3 bases, J lost 2 bases, and 13 bases lay in between. Germline V gene sequence: CDR1 KGHSH, CDR2 LQKENI. As DNA, the CDR3 is TGTGCCAGCTCACCTCGGGAGGGGGGAAACACTGAAGCTTTCTTT. It encodes CASSPREGGNTEAFF.

V and J are TRBV27 and TRBJ1-6; 11 nucleotides match TRBD1. Unmatched junction bases numbered 10, after V lost 7 bases and J lost 5 bases. Germline loops: CDR1 MNHEY, CDR2 SMNVEV (reference sequence). The CDR3 has 17 residues. The CDR3 region is CASTRGWDRGNNSPLHF. CDR3 bases: TGTGCCAGCACTCGGGGTTGGGACAGGGGGAATAATTCACCCCTCCACTTT.

This clone occurred a few times. The chain recombines TRBV3-1 (or the pseudogene TRBV3-2) with TRBJ2-3, with D maybe TRBD1 (6 bases). CDR1 and CDR2 from the germline V gene are LGHDT and YNNKEL (reference sequence). The CDR3 length is 14 residues. V was cut by 3 bases and J by 1 base, with 8 bases left in between. CDR3 sequence: CASSQGHRTDTQYF. CDR3 nucleotide sequence: TGTGCCAGCAGCCAGGGACACCGCACAGATACGCAGTATTTT.

The CDR3 reads CASSQGQTYEQYF. CDR3 in DNA: TGTGCCAGCAGCCAGGGACAGACGTACGAGCAGTACTTC. The chain employs TRBV7-3 and TRBJ2-7, with 7 nucleotides matching TRBD1. Germline V gene sequence: CDR1 SGHTA, CDR2 FQGTGA. The length of the CDR3 is 13 residues. Germline trimming cut 5 bases from V and 4 bases from J; bases unmatched to any gene: 5.

V gene TRBV27 combines with J gene TRBJ2-7; 11 positions agree with TRBD2. The CDR3 consists of 13 residues. Trimming took 11 bases from V and 3 from J; bases not matched to a gene: 6. Germline loops: CDR1 MNHEY, CDR2 SMNVEV (reference sequence). The CDR3 DNA follows: TGTGCCGGACGGGGACTAGCGGACTACGAGCAGTACTTC. This encodes CAGRGLADYEQYF.

The rearrangement links TRBV5-4 to TRBJ1-1; the match to TRBD1 covers 9 bases. CDR3 size: 13 residues. The V gene's germline CDR1 is SGHNT and CDR2 YYREEE (reference sequence). Trimming cost V 5 bases and J 5 bases; bases outside gene matches: 4. Written as DNA, the CDR3 is TGTGCCAGCAGGGACAGGGGTCTTACTGAAGCTTTCTTT. Translating it yields CASRDRGLTEAFF.

This chain joins TRBV7-8 and TRBJ2-7; 8 bases match TRBD2. V dropped 1 base and J dropped 3; count of bases not matched to a gene: 14. This CDR3 has 18 amino acids. Per the germline V gene, CDR1 is SGHVS and CDR2 is FQNEAQ. CDR3 loop: CASSLVAGGLAGIYEQYF. For the CDR3, the DNA is TGTGCCAGCAGCTTAGTAGCGGGCGGGTTAGCGGGGATCTACGAGCAGTACTTC.

The J gene is TRBJ2-3, the V gene TRBV10-1, with 8 bases aligning to TRBD1. V was pared by 2 bases and J by 13 bases, with 5 bases of the junction left unmatched. Germline V gene lookup returns CDR1 WNHNN and CDR2 SYGVQD (reference sequence). CDR3 size: 12 residues. The CDR3 loop reads CASSETGTGEYF. The CDR3 bases are TGCGCCAGCAGTGAGACCGGGACAGGAGAGTATTTT.

The chain couples TRBV4-1 to TRBJ1-2; D unclear. V dropped 3 bases and J dropped 4 bases, with 12 bases sitting between them. CDR3 length: 14 residues. The germline gives CDR1 MGHRA, CDR2 YSYEKL. CDR3 nucleotides: TGCGCCAGCAGCCAGGCCCGGGAGGTCTATGGCTACACCTTC. Translated, it gives CASSQAREVYGYTF.

This clone came up a few times. The chain links TRBV7-2 to TRBJ2-3, with 7 bases lining up with TRBD2. This CDR3 region has 17 residues. The junction had 11 bases not matched to a gene; V was cut back by 5 bases and J by 0 bases. Germline values: CDR1 SGHTA, CDR2 FQGNSA. CDR3 coding DNA: TGTGCCAGCAGCCTTCCGGCAGGGAGGGTGAGCACAGATACGCAGTATTTT. Encoded protein: CASSLPAGRVSTDTQYF.

The sample holds one count of this clone. This CDR3 is also generated by other DNA sequences in the sample. V gene TRBV18 combines with J gene TRBJ2-3; D may be TRBD2 (6 bases). The germline CDR1 and CDR2 sequences are KGHSH and LQKENI. The CDR3 covers 13 residues. Trimming left V 4 bases short and J 1 base short, with 6 bases between. This CDR3 is CASSRGGTDTQYF. CDR3 DNA: TGTGCCAGCTCACGGGGGGGCACAGATACGCAGTATTTT.

The rearrangement joins TRBV27 to TRBJ2-7; 7 nucleotides agree with TRBD1. Germline lookup yields CDR1 MNHEY and CDR2 SMNVEV (reference sequence). Unmatched junction bases numbered 10, after V lost 6 bases and J lost 2 bases. The CDR3 has 15 residues. The CDR3 DNA reads TGTGCCAGCAGCCCCTACCGGGACAGCACCTACGAGCAGTACTTC. This codes for CASSPYRDSTYEQYF.

The gene calls are TRBV7-9 and TRBJ1-6, with D unresolved. Per germline, CDR1 SEHNR and CDR2 FQNEAQ (reference sequence). Trimming stripped 5 bases from V and 7 bases from J, with 9 bases between. CDR3 length: 13 amino acids. The DNA of the CDR3 is TGTGCCAGCAGCCCCGGGAAGAATTCACCCCTCCACTTT. It specifies CASSPGKNSPLHF.

The chain recombines TRBV19 with TRBJ1-4; perhaps TRBD1 as D (5 bases). Germline V gene data show CDR1 as LNHDA and CDR2 as SQIVND (reference sequence). V lost 11 bases to trimming and J lost 8 bases, with 18 bases between them. The CDR3 runs 13 residues. The CDR3 DNA follows: TGTGCCTCCGCAGACAGTTTAGGAGAAAAACTGTTTTTT. It codes for CASADSLGEKLFF.